The present T cell receptor beta chain was sequenced within a study of blood T cell repertoires in COVID-19 (dated by TCRdb to about 2020). Context from the whole study: Samples covering the acute and convalescent phases of COVID-19 were provided by collaborators in the United States, Italy and Spain. The prospective study material was composed of cDNA or gDNA derived from T cells, B-cell-depleted T cells, or PBMCs. Deeply sampled blood TCRbeta repertoires from subjects exposed to, actively infected with, or recovered from COVID-19 were included in the dataset. The repertoires were released in a freely available public database meant as a resource for research on the immune response to SARS-CoV-2. The samples were drawn from two sources: the first 160 participants of the ongoing ImmuneRACE study, and 1,000 to 1,500 subjects contributed by 6 global collaborators. The sample metadata nearly always contained a de-identified subject ID, COVID-19 status, age in years and sex. Where HLA class I and class II types were available, the types were taken from metadata supplied by the sample provider, not from assay-based typing.

The immunoSEQ Assay, a bias-controlled multiplex PCR, was used to amplify TCRbeta CDR3 regions from genomic DNA. Concerning the study's data processing: The number of nucleated cells in each sample was estimated from the amplification of reference gene primers within the assay. To quantify the absolute abundance of each unique TCRbeta CDR3 rearrangement, sequence reads were collapsed and filtered. For each sample, productive Simpson clonality was calculated as the square root of Simpson's diversity index over productive rearrangements. TCRdb carries this immuneACCESS record with in-frame sequences only. Its versions omit some clonotypes, under half of them owing to an unresolved V gene in the studies checked, with the rest unexplained. V, J and clone size are those of that table, while D and trimming were read from the DNA. The sample yields 200,000 to 250,000 clones; approximately 86% were counted once. Under 2% of the sample is held by the ten biggest clonotypes.

Comment on this clone: No cognate antigen has been identified for it. The record has no base qualities; no much larger clone is one base away.

Samples from volunteer blood donors who had recovered from COVID-19 were contributed by a second Seattle source. Collaborating institutions collected whole blood in K2EDTA tubes following their own protocols. Collaborator samples were shipped for TCRbeta analysis as frozen whole blood, isolated PBMCs, or DNA extracted from either sample type. Paper-wide results and their limitations: The amount of clinical and demographic metadata varied by source and participant and was provided uncurated.

The CDR3 starts with the cysteine, ends with the phenylalanine, and has 15 residues. Only the CDR3 part of the read is kept: 45 bases, read in frame from the first base. From V the trimming removes 6 bases and from J it removes 3 bases, while the gene matches leave 9 bases of the junction unaccounted for. In the germline V gene (reference sequence), CDR1 corresponds to MNHNY and CDR2 to SVGAGI. This TCR was recovered from a woman aged 60-75 years who had recovered from COVID-19. The V and J genes are TRBV6-6 and TRBJ2-7, and 9 junction bases match TRBD1. Sequencing used peripheral blood. CDR3 reads: CASRPTGTGFYEQYF. The DNA is as follows: TGTGCCAGCAGACCAACCGGGACAGGGTTCTACGAGCAGTACTTC.